The T cell receptor beta chain under discussion was sequenced for a study of response to subunit inactivated influenza vaccine. This CDR3 is 14 amino acids long. V gave up 6 bases and J gave up 4 bases; unmatched junction bases: 7. The germline V gene encodes CDR1 SNHLY and CDR2 FYNNEI. TCRdb called the RT-PCR reads again in MiXCR, with one record for every CDR3 protein. Of roughly 790,000 distinct CDR3 sequences in the sample, about 20% were seen once. Notes on the study in general: The authors suggested that every seasonal influenza vaccination recruits few new T cells.

Turning to this clonotype: Its cognate antigen is unknown.

The material sequenced was PBMCs from blood, taken about 5 days after vaccination. The TCR comes from a man aged 50-59 years who received an inactivated influenza vaccine. The chain carries TRBV2 and TRBJ2-7; 9 bases match TRBD1. The DNA for the CDR3 is TGTGCCAGCAGGGCGACAGGGGGGTTGTACGAGCAGTACTTC. Translated, it gives CASRATGGLYEQYF.